These 16 T cell receptor beta chains originate from one sample sequenced in a study of blood T cell repertoires in COVID-19. Libraries were prepared by immunoSEQ multiplex PCR; TCRdb keeps only in-frame clonotypes and omits some of them. The data show 97,000 or so clones, with about 85% seen just once and more than 4.5% held by the top ten. Source material: peripheral blood. These receptors were obtained from a woman between 50 and 59 years old with COVID-19, enrolled during active disease.

The rearrangement joins TRBV28 to TRBJ2-1, with TRBD2 matching over 15 bases. Germline V lookup: CDR1 MDHEN, CDR2 SYDVKM. CDR3 length: 18 amino acids. J lost 0 bases, V lost 5 bases, and 5 bases had no gene match. In nucleotides, the CDR3 is TGTGCCAGCAGTCCGGGACTAGCGGGGGGTTTCTCCTACAATGAGCAGTTCTTC. Amino acids: CASSPGLAGGFSYNEQFF.

This clone was detected only once. One junction end does not reproduce the germline sequence, and a read error may be involved. As DNA, the CDR3 is TGTGCCAGCGGTGAAGGGTCGGGGAACCAGCCCCAGCATTTT. It codes for CASGEGSGNQPQHF. The chain uses TRBV2 and TRBJ1-5, with D unresolved. CDR1 is SNHLY and CDR2 is FYNNEI in the germline V gene. The CDR3 length is 14 residues.

This chain connects TRBV6-6 to TRBJ2-3, with D perhaps matching TRBD1 (5 bases). Trimming stripped 6 bases from V and 1 base from J, with 11 bases between. Looked up from germline, CDR1 is MNHNY and CDR2 is SVGAGI (reference sequence). The CDR3 loop spans 14 amino acids. The CDR3, as DNA: TGTGCCAGCAGCTGGGGCACGCGCACAGATACGCAGTATTTT. It translates to CASSWGTRTDTQYF.

The chain couples TRBV19 to TRBJ2-6, with D perhaps TRBD2 (6 bases). V was clipped by 1 base and J by 2 bases, with 12 bases between them. This CDR3 is 17 amino acids long. Germline V gene sequence: CDR1 LNHDA, CDR2 SQIVND (reference sequence). The CDR3 loop is CASSIVGEAPGANVLTF. Here the CDR3 DNA reads TGTGCCAGTAGTATAGTTGGGGAGGCTCCTGGGGCCAACGTCCTGACTTTC.

V and J are TRBV25-1 and TRBJ2-3; 7 bases are shared with TRBD2. Germline V gene lookup returns CDR1 MGHDK and CDR2 SYGVNS. V lost 4 bases to trimming and J lost 4 bases; unmatched junction nucleotides: 2. This CDR3 contains 13 residues. The CDR3 DNA reads as TGTGCCAGCAGTGCTGCGGGAGCAGATACGCAGTATTTT. Protein product: CASSAAGADTQYF.

Worth noting for this clone: In the same sample, other DNA sequences code for this CDR3. V and J are TRBV2 and TRBJ2-5, with 7 bases identical to TRBD1. The CDR3 covers 13 residues. V was clipped by 6 bases and J by 1 base; unmatched bases: 2. The germline V gene encodes CDR1 SNHLY and CDR2 FYNNEI. The CDR3 DNA reads as TGTGCCAGCAGCCGGGACAGCCAAGAGACCCAGTACTTC. It is translated as CASSRDSQETQYF. Full variable domain (missing parts from reference TRBV2 and TRBJ2-5): EPEVTQTPSHQVTQMGQEVILRCVPISNHLYFYWYRQILGQKVEFLVSFYNNEISEKSEIFDDQFSVERPDGSNFTLKIRSTKLEDSAMYFCASSRDSQETQYFGPGTRLLVL.

The chain recombines TRBV10-3 with TRBJ1-1; 8 positions agree with TRBD1. After removal of 1 base from V and 2 bases from J, the junction contained 3 bases not matched to a gene. From germline, CDR1 is ENHRY and CDR2 SYGVKD. The CDR3 contains 15 residues. The chain's CDR3 is CAISEFGQGNTEAFF. CDR3 nucleotides: TGTGCCATCAGTGAGTTTGGACAGGGAAACACTGAAGCTTTCTTT.

The chain joins TRBV5-1 to TRBJ2-7; 10 positions match TRBD1. The CDR3 has 14 amino acids. Germline V lookup: CDR1 SGHRS, CDR2 YFSETQ. The trim removed 4 bases at V and 3 bases at J, leaving 4 bases unmatched. The CDR3 loop is CASSDRGRHYEQYF. CDR3 in DNA: TGCGCCAGCAGCGACAGGGGGCGGCACTACGAGCAGTACTTC.

The rearrangement links TRBV6-6 to TRBJ1-6; 8 bases map to TRBD1. Germline trimming cut 0 bases from V and 10 bases from J; bases unmatched to any gene: 2. The CDR3 runs 14 residues. Germline CDR1 MNHNY, CDR2 SVGAGI (reference sequence). CDR3: CASSYSDRDSPLHF. For the CDR3, the DNA is TGTGCCAGCAGTTACTCGGACAGGGACTCACCCCTCCACTTT.

The gene calls are TRBV12-5 and TRBJ1-5; D is undetermined. The length of the CDR3 is 16 residues. Germline V CDR1 and CDR2: LGHNT, FRNRAP. Trimming stripped 5 bases from V and 1 base from J, with 15 bases between. DNA for the CDR3: TGTGCTAGTGGTCCTGGGCGATCGGGGAGCAATCAGCCCCAGCATTTT. As protein: CASGPGRSGSNQPQHF.

V usage is TRBV7-9 and J usage is TRBJ1-5, with 7 bases matching TRBD1. The V gene end was trimmed by 1 base and the J gene end by 5 bases; junction bases not matched to a gene: 5. The CDR3 totals 15 residues. Germline V gene sequence: CDR1 SEHNR, CDR2 FQNEAQ (reference sequence). The CDR3 reads CASSLDGTVYQPQHF. The CDR3 DNA is TGTGCCAGCAGCTTAGACGGGACAGTCTATCAGCCCCAGCATTTT.

V and J are TRBV6-6 and TRBJ1-5, with D maybe TRBD1 (5 bases). V gave up 6 bases and J gave up 6 bases, with 12 bases separating them. This CDR3 contains 13 residues. Germline V gene lookup returns CDR1 MNHNY and CDR2 SVGAGI (reference sequence). As DNA, the CDR3 is TGTGCCAGCAGCCAGCAGGGTGCTCAGCCCCAGCATTTT. Its translation is CASSQQGAQPQHF.

The V call is TRBV28, the J call TRBJ2-1; D gene unclear. V lost 5 bases and J 2 bases, leaving 10 bases between the germline ends. The length of the CDR3 is 14 residues. The germline gives CDR1 MDHEN, CDR2 SYDVKM. The CDR3: CASSEDTTYNEQFF. The CDR3 DNA sequence: TGTGCCAGCAGTGAAGACACAACCTACAATGAGCAGTTCTTC.

A few counts support this clone. The chain uses TRBV18 and TRBJ1-1, with TRBD1 identical over 7 bases. The CDR3 is 15 residues long. The V gene's germline CDR1 is KGHSH and CDR2 LQKENI. V shed 3 bases, J shed 4 bases, and the junction held 8 bases outside the gene matches. The CDR3: CASSPIGGEGTEAFF. The DNA for the CDR3 is TGTGCCAGCTCACCCATAGGGGGCGAGGGCACTGAAGCTTTCTTT.

J is TRBJ1-2 and V is TRBV4-1; D is ambiguous. The CDR3 sequence is 15 residues long. The germline V and J ends were trimmed by 0 bases and 4 bases, with 12 bases remaining between them. CDR1 and CDR2 from the germline V gene are MGHRA and YSYEKL. The CDR3 DNA follows: TGCGCCAGCAGCCAAGATGCACAGAACCCCTATGGCTACACCTTC. It yields the protein CASSQDAQNPYGYTF.

This chain joins TRBV19 and TRBJ1-2, with no clear D. Germline-derived CDR1 and CDR2 are LNHDA and SQIVND (reference sequence). The V and J ends lost 9 bases and 7 bases respectively, with 12 bases between them. The length of the CDR3 is 11 residues. The CDR3 DNA is TGTGCCAGCAACCAAGCGGGTGGCTACACCTTC. This sequence encodes CASNQAGGYTF.